This TCR beta chain was captured by sequencing in a study of cytomegalovirus exposure and HLA in healthy donors. Study summary: In an early release, HLA-typed donors contributed about 80 million unique TCR sequences. Study-wide results and caveats: Later genetic work tied a missense DCLRE1C variant to beta-chain V and J trimming.

This clone was observed a handful of times. Its antigen is not known. Other DNA sequences within the sample encode an identical CDR3. The primer mix had 60 Vbeta and 13 Jbeta primers. The data were produced by immunoSEQ multiplex PCR, yet TCRdb's version contains in-frame clones alone and is incomplete. Of under 200,000 clones in the sample, roughly 74% are singletons; the top ten hold less than 5.5%. The CDR3 has 13 residues. The V end was cut by 1 base, the J end by 6 bases, with 7 bases between. Germline V CDR1 and CDR2: SGDLS, YYNGEE. The sequence was collected from a male donor in good health and CMV-seronegative. This sequence joins TRBV9 and TRBJ2-2, with D tentatively TRBD1 (5 bases). Sequenced input: PBMCs. The CDR3 reads CASSVLGAGELFF. CDR3 DNA: TGTGCCAGCAGCGTACTAGGGGCCGGGGAGCTGTTTTTT.